These 18 T cell receptor beta chains came from one sample sequenced in a study of blood T cell repertoires in COVID-19 (dated by TCRdb to the early 2020s). Libraries were prepared through the immunoSEQ multiplex PCR assay. This is the immuneACCESS table as TCRdb keeps it, with only in-frame sequences that have V and J called. A part of the clones is gone; compared with another copy, unresolved V genes explain less than half, and the rest is unexplained. The sample includes under 350,000 clones, with about 89% observed a single time. The ten top clones hold around 4.4% of the sample. The sequenced sample consisted of peripheral blood. Receptors originate from a man between 40 and 49 years old with acute or convalescent COVID-19.

This clone was detected a few times. The V and J genes are TRBV11-2 and TRBJ2-7, with D unresolved. The CDR3 spans 13 residues. The V end lost 6 bases, the J end lost 3 bases, and 12 bases lay between the germline ends. From germline, CDR1 is SGHAT and CDR2 FQNNGV. Written as DNA, the CDR3 is TGTGCCAGCAGGTCAGGTTTAGGCTACGAGCAGTACTTC. Translating gives CASRSGLGYEQYF.

The rearrangement joins TRBV7-9 to TRBJ1-2; 8 nucleotides agree with TRBD1. Per germline, CDR1 SEHNR and CDR2 FQNEAQ (reference sequence). With 2 bases clipped from V and 7 bases from J, the junction kept 6 bases outside the gene matches. This CDR3 is built from 14 residues. The CDR3 bases are TGTGCCAGCAGCTTACGGCAGGGGGCGAGTGGCTACACCTTC. The encoded protein is CASSLRQGASGYTF.

V usage is TRBV18 and J usage is TRBJ1-2, with no clear D. Trimming cost V 8 bases and J 3 bases, with 10 bases left between them. There are 12 residues in the CDR3. Germline-derived CDR1 and CDR2 are KGHSH and LQKENI. In DNA, the CDR3 is TGTGCCAGCCGGCCGGAGGACTATGGCTACACCTTC. This codes for CASRPEDYGYTF.

J is TRBJ1-1 and V is TRBV6-1; D remains unclear. Germline assignment: CDR1 MNHNS and CDR2 SASEGT. The CDR3 runs to 13 residues. Trimming removed 3 bases at V and 4 bases at J, with 9 bases between. The CDR3 spells CASSELGSTEAFF. The CDR3 nucleotides are TGTGCCAGCAGTGAGCTAGGTTCCACTGAAGCTTTCTTT.

The V call is TRBV5-8, the J call TRBJ1-6; a possible D gene is TRBD1 (6 bases). In germline, CDR1 is SGHTS, CDR2 YDEGEE. Trimming left V 4 bases short and J 4 bases short, with 18 bases between. The CDR3 has 17 residues. CDR3 DNA sequence: TGTGCCAGCAGCACCTCTATATTGGGGGCTTATAATTCACCCCTCCACTTT. It encodes CASSTSILGAYNSPLHF.

A single count supports this clone. The J gene is TRBJ2-5, the V gene TRBV7-6; D unclear. CDR1 SGHVS and CDR2 FNYEAQ come from the germline V gene. There are 13 residues in the CDR3. V lost 5 bases to trimming and J lost 4 bases, with 11 bases between them. The CDR3 here is CASSPPFLETQYF. The DNA for the CDR3 is TGTGCCAGCAGCCCCCCGTTCTTAGAGACCCAGTACTTC.

This clone was seen only once. The chain carries TRBV5-1 and TRBJ2-7; no definite D call. Germline V lookup: CDR1 SGHRS, CDR2 YFSETQ. The CDR3 extends over 13 amino acids. V was cut by 4 bases and J by 3 bases, with 11 bases left in between. The CDR3 DNA sequence: TGCGCCAGCAGCCGACCATCTAGCTACGAGCAGTACTTC. Its protein is CASSRPSSYEQYF. Supplemented by reference TRBV5-1 and TRBJ2-7, the full variable domain reads KAGVTQTPRYLIKTRGQQVTLSCSPISGHRSVSWYQQTPGQGLQFLFEYFSETQRNKGNFPGRFSGRQFSNSRSEMNVSTLELGDSALYLCASSRPSSYEQYFGPGTRLTVT.

CDR3 amino acids: CASSAIGANEKLFF. CDR3 DNA: TGTGCCAGCAGCGCCATCGGAGCTAATGAAAAACTGTTTTTT. The genes are TRBV27 and TRBJ1-4; D remains ambiguous. The CDR3 sequence is 14 residues long. V lost 6 bases and J 3 bases, leaving 11 bases between the germline ends. Germline V gene lookup returns CDR1 MNHEY and CDR2 SMNVEV (reference sequence).

The CDR3 is CASSLWDRTTDTQYF. The CDR3 DNA sequence: TGTGCCAGCAGCTTGTGGGACAGGACTACAGATACGCAGTATTTT. The V call is TRBV5-4, the J call TRBJ2-3, with TRBD1 matching over 8 bases. V dropped 1 base and J dropped 3; count of bases not matched to a gene: 4. The germline V gene encodes CDR1 SGHNT and CDR2 YYREEE (reference sequence). This CDR3 has 15 residues.

J is TRBJ2-7 and V is TRBV9; a weak D match, TRBD2 (5 bases). The CDR3 has 14 amino acids. Germline values: CDR1 SGDLS, CDR2 YYNGEE. The V gene lost 4 bases and the J gene lost 2 bases, with 13 bases spanning the gap. The CDR3 nucleotides read TGTGCCAGCAGCTTCGGACGGGGAGCCTACGAGCAGTACTTC. Protein product: CASSFGRGAYEQYF.

J is TRBJ2-2 and V is TRBV12-3 or TRBV12-4; no firm D call. V lost 1 base and J lost 6, with 6 bases in between. The CDR3 extends over 13 amino acids. CDR3 coding DNA: TGTGCCAGCAGTTTAGTACGGGCCGGGGAGCTGTTTTTT. It yields the protein CASSLVRAGELFF.

The gene calls are TRBV7-9 and TRBJ1-3; TRBD1 matches 8 bases. This CDR3 contains 17 residues. The ends lost 1 base at V and 2 bases at J; junction bases unmatched: 7. Germline CDR1 and CDR2: SEHNR and FQNEAQ (reference sequence). The CDR3, as DNA: TGTGCCAGCAGCTTAGTAGTGGACAGGGTCCCTGGAAACACCATATATTTT. Amino acids: CASSLVVDRVPGNTIYF.

Comment on this clone: The sample carries other DNA sequences with the same CDR3. The rearrangement links TRBV24-1 to TRBJ2-3; 11 bases align to TRBD2. With 3 bases clipped from V and 0 bases from J, the junction kept 1 base outside the gene matches. The CDR3 has 16 amino acids. Germline CDR1 reads KGHDR; CDR2 reads SFDVKD. CDR3: CATSDRLAGSTDTQYF. The CDR3 DNA sequence: TGTGCCACCAGTGATCGACTAGCGGGGAGCACAGATACGCAGTATTTT.

In nucleotides, the CDR3 is TGTGCCAGCAGCTCAGGGGTTGGCAAGAAAGCTTTCTTT. Translating it yields CASSSGVGKKAFF. The chain uses TRBV5-6 and TRBJ1-1; tentatively, D is TRBD1 (6 bases). Between the trimmed V and J ends, which lost 3 bases and 9 bases, there was a span of 15 bases. In germline, CDR1 is SGHDT, CDR2 YYEEEE. This CDR3 has 13 residues.

The chain is built from TRBV5-4 and TRBJ1-6; the match to TRBD1 covers 8 bases. Trimming at V came to 0 bases and at J to 8 bases, leaving 1 base not matched to a gene. In germline, CDR1 is SGHNT, CDR2 YYREEE (reference sequence). The CDR3 length is 14 residues. CDR3 in amino acids: CASSLAGGDSPLHF. CDR3 sequence (DNA): TGTGCCAGCAGCTTGGCAGGGGGCGATTCACCCCTCCACTTT.

V is TRBV5-1 and J is TRBJ2-6; a possible D gene is TRBD2 (6 bases). CDR3 length: 16 amino acids. Deletions cut 0 bases from V and 4 bases from J, with 11 bases between. Germline CDR1 is SGHRS and CDR2 is YFSETQ. The CDR3 nucleotides read TGCGCCAGCAGCTTGGCCGCGGGGCCCGGGGCCAACGTCCTGACTTTC. Protein: CASSLAAGPGANVLTF.

This chain connects TRBV27 to TRBJ1-4; 8 nucleotides line up with TRBD1. Germline lookup yields CDR1 MNHEY and CDR2 SMNVEV (reference sequence). V was clipped by 3 bases and J by 2 bases; unmatched bases: 2. The CDR3 consists of 15 residues. CDR3 residues: CASSFRGLTNEKLFF. The CDR3 DNA sequence: TGTGCCAGCAGTTTCAGGGGGCTTACTAATGAAAAACTGTTTTTT.

The rearrangement links TRBV6-5 to TRBJ1-2, with D possibly matching TRBD1 (6 bases). Trimming stripped 4 bases from V and 6 bases from J, with 12 bases between. This CDR3 has 13 amino acids. Looked up from germline, CDR1 is MNHEY and CDR2 is SVGAGI. The chain's CDR3 is CASSSEGQNGYTF. The CDR3 region has the DNA TGTGCCAGCAGTTCCGAAGGACAGAATGGCTACACCTTC.